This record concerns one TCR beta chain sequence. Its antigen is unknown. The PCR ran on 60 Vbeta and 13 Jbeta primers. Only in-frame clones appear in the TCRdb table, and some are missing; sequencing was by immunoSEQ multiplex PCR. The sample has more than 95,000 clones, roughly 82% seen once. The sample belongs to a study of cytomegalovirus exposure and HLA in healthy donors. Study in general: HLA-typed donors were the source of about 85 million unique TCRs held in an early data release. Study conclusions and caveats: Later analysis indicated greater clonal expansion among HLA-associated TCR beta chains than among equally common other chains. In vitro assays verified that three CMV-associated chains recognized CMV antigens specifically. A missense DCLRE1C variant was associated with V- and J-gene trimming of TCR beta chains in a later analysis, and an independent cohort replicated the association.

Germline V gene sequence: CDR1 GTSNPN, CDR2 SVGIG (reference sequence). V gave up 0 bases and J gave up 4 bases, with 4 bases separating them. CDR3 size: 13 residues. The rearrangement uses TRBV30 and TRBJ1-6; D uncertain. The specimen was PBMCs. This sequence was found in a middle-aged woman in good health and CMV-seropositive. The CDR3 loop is CAWSVRYNSPLHF. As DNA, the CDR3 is TGTGCCTGGAGTGTACGGTATAATTCACCCCTCCACTTT.